The rows below give T cell receptor beta chains drawn from one sample of a study of shared clonotypes between healthy human individuals. Repertoires were generated with immunoSEQ multiplex PCR, while TCRdb's copy carries only in-frame clones and drops some. The profile covers 2 million to 2.5 million clones, with more than 90% appearing a single time and 0.1% to 0.15% taken by the ten largest. The sample comprised naive CD4+ T cells sorted from blood. Receptors were obtained from a man between 18 and 29 years old in good health. CDR3s include the opening cysteine and the closing phenylalanine or tryptophan. D genes are given only for firm matches. Not all rows give a size; the values are once, few, many and, for expanded clones, a class.

J,size,D,V,CDR3,DNA
TRBJ2-5,NA,TRBD2,TRBV7-3,CASSSRDPGLAFGETQYF,TGTGCCAGCAGCTCGAGGGATCCGGGACTAGCGTTTGGGGAGACCCAGTACTTC
TRBJ2-2,NA,TRBD1,TRBV5-1,CASSTGQGQSGELFF,TGCGCCAGCAGCACAGGACAGGGTCAATCCGGGGAGCTGTTTTTT
TRBJ2-7,NA,TRBD1,TRBV5-1,CASSLGDRTHEQYF,TGCGCCAGCAGCTTGGGGGACAGGACACACGAGCAGTACTTC
TRBJ2-7,NA,TRBD2,TRBV18,CASSRRGGYEQYF,TGTGCCAGCTCACGCCGGGGGGGGTACGAGCAGTACTTC
TRBJ1-2,NA,NA,TRBV30,CAWSETYYGYTF,TGTGCCTGGAGTGAAACTTACTATGGCTACACCTTC
TRBJ2-7,NA,NA,TRBV19,CASSIGAGQEMYEQYF,TGTGCCAGTAGTATAGGGGCGGGGCAGGAAATGTACGAGCAGTACTTC
TRBJ2-2,once,TRBD2,TRBV27,CASSLSPSGSVGELFF,TGTGCCAGCAGTTTATCGCCTAGCGGGAGTGTCGGGGAGCTGTTTTTT
TRBJ2-7,NA,TRBD2,TRBV4-1,CASSQDASGRIYEQYF,TGCGCCAGCAGCCAAGACGCTAGCGGGCGGATCTACGAGCAGTACTTC
TRBJ1-4,NA,NA,TRBV7-9,CASSLELGLEKLFF,TGTGCCAGCAGCTTAGAACTCGGGCTTGAAAAACTGTTTTTT
TRBJ1-3,NA,TRBD1,TRBV27,CASSRGPGNTIYF,TGTGCCAGCAGCAGGGGGCCTGGAAACACCATATATTTT
TRBJ1-1,NA,TRBD1,TRBV6-5,CASSYSDRAGTEAFF,TGTGCCAGCAGTTACTCAGACAGGGCTGGCACTGAAGCTTTCTTT
TRBJ1-2,NA,NA,TRBV18,CASSPAGTSTQWGYTF,TGTGCCAGCTCACCAGCGGGAACCTCGACTCAGTGGGGCTACACCTTC
TRBJ2-4,once,NA,TRBV6-6,CASSFRGEAKNIQYF,TGTGCCAGCAGTTTTAGGGGGGAGGCCAAAAACATTCAGTACTTC
TRBJ2-2,NA,TRBD1,TRBV5-1,CASSLGTGNSGELFF,TGCGCCAGCAGCTTGGGGACAGGGAATTCCGGGGAGCTGTTTTTT
TRBJ2-7,NA,NA,TRBV6-6,CASSLRGSYEQYF,TGTGCCAGCAGTTTGCGGGGTTCCTACGAGCAGTACTTC
TRBJ2-7,NA,NA,TRBV18,CASSSRERAYYEQYF,TGTGCCAGCTCCTCACGGGAGCGGGCCTACTACGAGCAGTACTTC
TRBJ1-6,few,NA,TRBV2,CASSELQIGASPLHF,TGTGCCAGCAGTGAGCTTCAAATCGGGGCTTCACCCCTCCACTTT
TRBJ1-6,NA,NA,TRBV6-6,CASSSASSYNSPLHF,TGTGCCAGCAGTTCAGCTAGCTCCTATAATTCACCCCTCCACTTT
TRBJ1-5,NA,NA,TRBV15,CATSSGATANQPQHF,TGTGCCACCAGCAGTGGGGCCACCGCGAATCAGCCCCAGCATTTT
TRBJ2-5,NA,TRBD2,TRBV18,CASSPSSGSETQYF,TGTGCCAGCTCACCATCGAGCGGGAGTGAGACCCAGTACTTC
TRBJ2-1,once,NA,TRBV4-1,CASSPRREDSYNEQFF,TGCGCCAGCAGCCCTCGTCGGGAAGACTCCTACAATGAGCAGTTCTTC
TRBJ2-5,NA,NA,TRBV7-2,CASSLVWEPGETQYF,TGTGCCAGCAGCTTAGTGTGGGAACCCGGGGAGACCCAGTACTTC
TRBJ2-5,NA,NA,TRBV9,CASSAGLAGRQETQYF,TGTGCCAGCAGCGCGGGGTTGGCAGGGCGCCAAGAGACCCAGTACTTC
TRBJ2-7,NA,TRBD1,TRBV5-1,CASSSSGQGTEQYF,TGCGCCAGCAGCTCTTCGGGACAGGGGACCGAGCAGTACTTC
TRBJ1-2,NA,TRBD1,TRBV27,CASSSAGWTGSGYTF,TGTGCCAGCAGTTCCGCTGGCTGGACAGGGAGTGGCTACACCTTC
TRBJ1-6,NA,NA,TRBV19,CASSMDRNYNSPLHF,TGTGCCAGTAGTATGGACAGAAATTATAATTCACCCCTCCACTTT
TRBJ1-5,NA,TRBD1,TRBV29-1,CSVTGTGGNQPQHF,TGCAGCGTCACCGGGACAGGGGGCAATCAGCCCCAGCATTTT
TRBJ1-5,NA,NA,TRBV5-5,CASSVQGYSNQPQHF,TGTGCCAGCAGCGTACAGGGTTACAGCAATCAGCCCCAGCATTTT
TRBJ1-1,NA,NA,TRBV29-1,CSVDPDGDLTEAFF,TGCAGCGTTGACCCAGATGGGGACCTCACTGAAGCTTTCTTT
TRBJ1-2,NA,TRBD1,TRBV7-9,CASSPRTGGNYGYTF,TGTGCCAGCAGCCCTCGGACAGGGGGGAACTATGGCTACACCTTC
TRBJ1-1,NA,TRBD1,TRBV30,CAWSTPGQGIRPEAFF,TGTGCCTGGAGTACCCCGGGACAGGGCATCAGGCCTGAAGCTTTCTTT
TRBJ1-6,NA,TRBD1,TRBV5-6,CASSPGPGQGNSPLHF,TGTGCCAGCAGCCCCGGTCCCGGACAGGGAAATTCACCCCTCCACTTT
TRBJ2-6,NA,TRBD1,TRBV25-1,CASSPGGASGANVLTF,TGTGCCAGCAGTCCAGGGGGCGCCTCTGGGGCCAACGTCCTGACTTTC
TRBJ1-5,NA,NA,TRBV7-9,CASSLGGGYNQPQHF,TGTGCCAGCAGCTTAGGGGGAGGTTATAATCAGCCCCAGCATTTT
TRBJ2-5,NA,NA,TRBV15,CATSRDRATGETQYF,TGTGCCACCAGCAGAGATCGCGCCACCGGGGAGACCCAGTACTTC
TRBJ1-2,NA,NA,TRBV2,CASSMGSGYTF,TGTGCCAGCAGTATGGGGTCTGGCTACACCTTC
TRBJ1-1,once,NA,TRBV5-1,CASSPGGSTEAFF,TGCGCCAGCAGCCCTGGGGGGTCCACTGAAGCTTTCTTT
TRBJ1-1,NA,NA,TRBV2,CASSESPTGLLGAFF,TGTGCCAGCAGTGAATCTCCCACAGGGCTACTGGGGGCTTTCTTT
TRBJ2-7,NA,NA,TRBV5-6,CASSLTAAGLERQYF,TGTGCCAGCAGCTTGACGGCAGCTGGATTGGAACGGCAGTACTTC
TRBJ2-7,NA,TRBD2,TRBV7-2,CASSLLAGGYEQYF,TGTGCCAGCAGCTTACTGGCGGGAGGGTACGAGCAGTACTTC
TRBJ2-5,once,NA,TRBV7-8,CASSLRQYQETQYF,TGTGCCAGCAGTCTTAGACAGTACCAAGAGACCCAGTACTTC
TRBJ2-4,NA,TRBD1,TRBV6-1,CASSELGQGASRNIQYF,TGTGCCAGCAGTGAATTAGGGCAGGGGGCCAGCAGAAACATTCAGTACTTC
TRBJ2-3,NA,NA,TRBV28,CASRYLGTDSTDTQYF,TGTGCCAGCAGATACCTAGGGACCGATTCCACAGATACGCAGTATTTT
TRBJ1-6,NA,NA,TRBV5-1,CASGLMDDSPLHF,TGCGCCAGCGGACTAATGGATGATTCACCCCTCCACTTT
TRBJ2-7,NA,NA,TRBV5-1,CASSLGGTASSYEQYF,TGCGCCAGCAGCTTGGGTGGGACGGCGAGCTCCTACGAGCAGTACTTC
TRBJ2-3,NA,TRBD2,TRBV7-2,CASSLLRGFTDTQYF,TGTGCCAGCAGCCTCTTGCGGGGGTTTACAGATACGCAGTATTTT
TRBJ1-3,NA,NA,TRBV7-9,CASSLARPSTALTIYF,TGTGCCAGCAGCTTAGCGAGGCCATCTACCGCCCTAACCATATATTTT